One and the same sample provided the 8 T cell receptor beta chains below, sequenced in a study of control samples from healthy donors and cancer patients. Sequenced by immunoSEQ multiplex PCR; TCRdb stores in-frame clones only, minus some. The sample consists of around 170,000 clones, approximately 94% of them appearing once. The specimen sequenced was blood. Receptors were obtained from a man aged 25 to 40 in good health.

This rearrangement joins TRBV6-1 to TRBJ2-3; D might be TRBD1 or TRBD2, each matching 5 bases. Trimming removed 4 bases from V and 2 bases from J, with 16 bases in between. The V gene's germline CDR1 is MNHNS and CDR2 SASEGT. The CDR3 loop spans 16 amino acids. The CDR3 region is CASSVLAGAPTDTQYF. In DNA, the CDR3 is TGTGCCAGCAGTGTTTTGGCCGGGGCTCCCACAGATACGCAGTATTTT.

The rearrangement joins TRBV28 to TRBJ1-3; no clear D gene. The germline V gene encodes CDR1 MDHEN and CDR2 SYDVKM. The CDR3 is 11 amino acids. Trimming took 5 bases from V and 11 from J, leaving 10 bases between them. Here the CDR3 reads CASSTGMSIYF. CDR3 coding DNA: TGTGCCAGCAGTACCGGGATGTCCATATATTTT.

V is TRBV12-2 and J is TRBJ1-6. TRBV12-2 is recorded as a pseudogene. The CDR3 consists of 15 residues. The CDR3 sequence: CASRLCGRGDSPLHF. CDR3 coding DNA: TGTGCAAGTCGCTTATGCGGGAGGGGCGATTCACCCCTCCACTTT.

The CDR3 coding sequence is TGTGCCAGCAGTCCGGGACAGGGCACAGATACGCAGTATTTT. Translation gives CASSPGQGTDTQYF. This rearrangement joins TRBV2 to TRBJ2-3; 8 nucleotides agree with TRBD1. The J segment lost 1 base and the V segment lost 5 bases, leaving 2 bases of the junction unmatched. The CDR3 contains 14 residues. Germline assignment: CDR1 SNHLY and CDR2 FYNNEI.

The chain uses TRBV19 and TRBJ2-2; 8 nucleotides match TRBD2. V trimming: 9 bases; J trimming: 4 bases; junction bases outside the gene matches: 13. Germline values: CDR1 LNHDA, CDR2 SQIVND (reference sequence). The CDR3 sequence is 16 residues long. In DNA form, the CDR3 reads TGTGCCAGCTTTCCCGGGACGAGCGGGGGCACCGGGGAGCTGTTTTTT. Residues: CASFPGTSGGTGELFF.

The genes are TRBV5-1 and TRBJ2-1; D not resolved. The CDR3 runs 13 residues. V was pared by 4 bases and J by 7 bases, with 12 bases between. From germline, CDR1 is SGHRS and CDR2 YFSETQ. CDR3 nucleotide sequence: TGCGCCAGCAGCCCCGCCACAGTTAATGAGCAGTTCTTC. It translates to CASSPATVNEQFF.

V usage is TRBV10-3 and J usage is TRBJ1-4, with 7 bases that match TRBD1. J lost 8 bases, V lost 6 bases, and 6 bases had no gene match. The length of the CDR3 is 13 residues. The germline gives CDR1 ENHRY, CDR2 SYGVKD. The CDR3 protein is CAIRDRVFEKLFF. For the CDR3, the DNA is TGTGCCATCAGAGACAGGGTATTCGAAAAACTGTTTTTT.

This clone was observed a handful of times. This sequence joins TRBV6-6 and TRBJ2-7; either TRBD1 or TRBD2 may supply D (6 bases each). V was shortened by 5 bases and J by 4 bases, with 15 bases between the two germline ends. The germline gives CDR1 MNHNY, CDR2 SVGAGI (reference sequence). The CDR3 is 14 amino acids. CDR3 nucleotide sequence: TGTGCCAGCAGTACACAGGGCGGGATTTACGAGCAGTACTTC. It encodes CASSTQGGIYEQYF.